This T cell receptor (beta chain) was recorded in a study of T cells in localized non-small cell lung cancer. Profiling relied on immunoSEQ multiplex PCR, and the TCRdb table lists in-frame clones only, not all of them. Of some 6,700 clones detected, 43% appear once; the ten largest clones hold 7% to 8%. Turning to this clone: The antigen is not known.

Overall study findings and caveats: A raised T cell density in blood coincided with lengthier overall survival. Heterogeneity stays possible, as sequencing covered only one tumor region. Adjacent lung exhibited a median of about 50 among the 100 most abundant tumor clones.

The sequenced sample was lung tumor tissue, obtained before any cancer treatment. This TCR was recovered from a man aged 35-69 years with stage III lung adenocarcinoma.

The CDR3 DNA follows: TGTGCCAGCAGCTTTGATGAGAGCTCCTATAATTCACCCCTCCACTTT. As protein: CASSFDESSYNSPLHF. The rearrangement joins TRBV11-3 to TRBJ1-6; D gene ambiguous. This CDR3 comprises 16 residues. V lost 3 bases and J lost 0, with 9 bases in between. In germline, CDR1 is SGHNT, CDR2 YENEEA.